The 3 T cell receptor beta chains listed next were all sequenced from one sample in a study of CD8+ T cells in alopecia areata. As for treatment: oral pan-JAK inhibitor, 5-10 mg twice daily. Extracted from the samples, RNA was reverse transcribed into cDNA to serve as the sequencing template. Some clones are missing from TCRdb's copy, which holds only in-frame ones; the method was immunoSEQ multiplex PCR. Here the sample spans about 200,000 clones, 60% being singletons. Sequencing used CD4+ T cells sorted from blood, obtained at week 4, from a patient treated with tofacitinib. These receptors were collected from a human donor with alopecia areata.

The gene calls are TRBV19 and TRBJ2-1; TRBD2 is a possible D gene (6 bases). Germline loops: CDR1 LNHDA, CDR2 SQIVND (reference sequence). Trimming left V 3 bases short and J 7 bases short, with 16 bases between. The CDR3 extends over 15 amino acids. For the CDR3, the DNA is TGTGCCAGTAGTATTTTCTCCGGGAGAACAAATGAGCAGTTCTTC. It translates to CASSIFSGRTNEQFF.

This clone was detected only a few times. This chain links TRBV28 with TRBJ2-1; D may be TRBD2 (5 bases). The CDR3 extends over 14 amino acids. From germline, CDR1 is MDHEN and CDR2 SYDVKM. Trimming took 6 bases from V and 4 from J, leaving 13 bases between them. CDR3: CASSLTRGYNEQFF. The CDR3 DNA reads TGTGCCAGCAGCCTTACCCGCGGGTACAATGAGCAGTTCTTC.

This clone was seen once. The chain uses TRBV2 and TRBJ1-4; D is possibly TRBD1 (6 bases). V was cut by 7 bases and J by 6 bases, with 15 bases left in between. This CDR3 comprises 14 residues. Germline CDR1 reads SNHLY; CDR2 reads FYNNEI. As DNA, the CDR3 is TGTGCCAGCACCAGGGGACGTAAAGATGAAAAACTGTTTTTT. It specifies CASTRGRKDEKLFF. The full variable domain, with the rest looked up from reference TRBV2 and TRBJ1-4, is EPEVTQTPSHQVTQMGQEVILRCVPISNHLYFYWYRQILGQKVEFLVSFYNNEISEKSEIFDDQFSVERPDGSNFTLKIRSTKLEDSAMYFCASTRGRKDEKLFFGSGTQLSVL.